This T cell receptor (beta chain) was identified in a study of vaccination and CD4 T cells after COVID-19. In the case of this clonotype: Its antigen is unidentified.

Per germline, CDR1 LNHDA and CDR2 SQIVND (reference sequence). The CDR3 sequence is 15 residues long. Trimming took 0 bases from V and 4 from J; bases not matched to a gene: 1. Sequencing of the DNA from cultured CD4+ T cells was carried out with the Oncomine TCR Beta short-read assay. TCRdb re-derived calls from the PCR reads in MiXCR, one entry per CDR3 protein. Among roughly 13,000 distinct CDR3 sequences listed, approximately 50% were seen once. Indicated treatment: roughly 11-day PBMC culture with coronavirus spike peptide pools or control peptides (ViraFEST assay). The clonotype originates from a human donor who had recovered from COVID-19. The chain uses TRBV19 and TRBJ2-1; 9 bases agree with TRBD1. Sequencing input: CD4+ T cells from blood, cultured in vitro. Here the CDR3 reads CASSIEDRGYNEQFF. CDR3 DNA: TGTGCCAGTAGTATAGAGGACAGGGGATACAATGAGCAGTTCTTC.